The next 14 T cell receptor beta chains were all read from a single sample in a study of radiation and T cells in renal cell carcinoma. Assay used: immunoSEQ multiplex PCR; TCRdb lists only in-frame clones, some missing. This table has 120,000 or so clones, 70% to 90% appearing once. This sample's time point: blood 2 weeks post-SBRT. Treatment: 15 Gy SBRT to primary tumor, nephrectomy 4 weeks later. The sample in question was blood, obtained from a patient whose treatment included radiotherapy and nephrectomy. The source is a woman in her seventies with renal cell carcinoma.

This chain connects TRBV5-1 to TRBJ2-2; either TRBD1 or TRBD2 may supply D (6 bases each). Germline assignment: CDR1 SGHRS and CDR2 YFSETQ. Trimming removed 4 bases from V and 0 bases from J, with 13 bases in between. CDR3 length: 16 residues. CDR3 region: CASSGGGTSNTGELFF. Here the CDR3 DNA reads TGCGCCAGCAGCGGAGGGGGGACTTCGAACACCGGGGAGCTGTTTTTT.

The gene calls are TRBV7-6 and TRBJ1-1; D gene ambiguous. V lost 3 bases to trimming and J lost 0 bases, with 5 bases between them. The germline V gene has CDR1 SGHVS and CDR2 FNYEAQ. The CDR3 loop spans 13 amino acids. This chain's CDR3 is CASSFQMNTEAFF. The CDR3 DNA reads as TGTGCCAGCAGCTTTCAAATGAACACTGAAGCTTTCTTT.

CDR3 nucleotides: TGTGCCAGCAGCTCGGGACAGGGTAATCAGCCCCAGCATTTT. Translation: CASSSGQGNQPQHF. The chain joins TRBV5-4 to TRBJ1-5; 9 positions agree with TRBD1. Germline V gene lookup returns CDR1 SGHNT and CDR2 YYREEE (reference sequence). Trimming cost V 3 bases and J 4 bases; bases outside gene matches: 2. This CDR3 region has 14 residues.

The chain joins TRBV5-5 to TRBJ1-2, with 7 bases identical to TRBD1. The CDR3 is 15 residues long. The trim removed 3 bases at V and 1 base at J, leaving 6 bases unmatched. The germline V gene encodes CDR1 SGHKS and CDR2 YYEKEE (reference sequence). CDR3 region: CASSSMGDSNYGYTF. Here the CDR3 DNA reads TGTGCCAGCAGCTCCATGGGGGACAGTAACTATGGCTACACCTTC.

This chain links TRBV27 with TRBJ2-2, with D perhaps being TRBD1 or TRBD2 (5 bases each). Germline CDR1 MNHEY, CDR2 SMNVEV (reference sequence). The CDR3 contains 16 residues. The V gene lost 7 bases and the J gene lost 0 bases, with 15 bases spanning the gap. The CDR3 nucleotides read TGTGCCAGCAACTTAGCCGGGACGGCGAACACCGGGGAGCTGTTTTTT. Translating it yields CASNLAGTANTGELFF.

This sequence joins TRBV7-2 and TRBJ2-7; TRBD1 agrees at 7 bases. The germline gives CDR1 SGHTA, CDR2 FQGNSA. The V gene end was trimmed by 5 bases and the J gene end by 6 bases; junction bases not matched to a gene: 7. This CDR3 is built from 13 residues. The chain's CDR3 is CASSKRQGSEQYF. DNA of the CDR3: TGTGCCAGCAGCAAACGACAGGGTTCCGAGCAGTACTTC.

The table lists this clone with a count of one. The rearrangement uses TRBV5-1 and TRBJ2-2; 10 bases align to TRBD1. Germline-derived CDR1 and CDR2 are SGHRS and YFSETQ. This CDR3 spans 16 amino acids. J was trimmed by 4 bases and V by 4 bases; bases with no gene match: 7. CDR3 loop: CASSGDRGRVTGELFF. As DNA, the CDR3 is TGCGCCAGCAGCGGAGACAGGGGGCGCGTCACCGGGGAGCTGTTTTTT.

V gene TRBV6-5 combines with J gene TRBJ1-2; TRBD1 might be the D (6 bases). CDR1 MNHEY and CDR2 SVGAGI come from the germline V gene. The CDR3 is 15 residues long. V lost 0 bases and J lost 6, with 14 bases in between. In DNA form, the CDR3 reads TGTGCCAGCAGTTACTCTTCCGGGACAAATAATGGCTACACCTTC. Amino acids: CASSYSSGTNNGYTF.

V is TRBV13 and J is TRBJ1-3, with unresolved D. The CDR3 covers 14 residues. V was cut by 6 bases and J by 0 bases, with 9 bases left in between. From germline, CDR1 is PRHDT and CDR2 FYEKMQ (reference sequence). The DNA for the CDR3 is TGTGCCAGCAGTTTCTACACCTCTGGAAACACCATATATTTT. Amino acid sequence: CASSFYTSGNTIYF.

This chain links TRBV7-2 with TRBJ1-1; D is uncertain. CDR1 SGHTA and CDR2 FQGNSA come from the germline V gene. V shed 2 bases and J shed 0 bases, with 7 bases lying between them. The CDR3 totals 14 residues. As DNA, the CDR3 is TGTGCCAGCAGCTTAAATGTGGTGAACACTGAAGCTTTCTTT. It codes for CASSLNVVNTEAFF. The full variable domain, rest sourced from reference TRBV7-2 and TRBJ1-1, is GAGVSQSPSNKVTEKGKDVELRCDPISGHTALYWYRQSLGQGLEFLIYFQGNSAPDKSGLPSDRFSAERTGGSVSTLTIQRTQQEDSAVYLCASSLNVVNTEAFFGQGTRLTVV.

This chain links TRBV11-3 with TRBJ2-3, with 8 bases fitting TRBD1. This CDR3 comprises 16 residues. The germline CDR1 and CDR2 sequences are SGHNT and YENEEA. Trimming removed 5 bases from V and 5 bases from J; junction bases left unmatched: 12. The CDR3 reads CASSHPRTGSRDTQYF. CDR3 nucleotides: TGTGCCAGCAGCCACCCCCGGACAGGGTCGAGAGATACGCAGTATTTT.

The genes are TRBV7-2 and TRBJ1-1; maybe TRBD1 (6 bases). This CDR3 spans 13 amino acids. The V gene's germline CDR1 is SGHTA and CDR2 FQGNSA. Deletions cut 1 base from V and 7 bases from J, with 10 bases between. CDR3 residues: CASSLVTTGEAFF. CDR3 bases: TGTGCCAGCAGCTTAGTCACGACAGGTGAAGCTTTCTTT.

The chain employs TRBV7-9 and TRBJ2-1; 9 bases align to TRBD1. The CDR3 spans 13 residues. The germline V gene has CDR1 SEHNR and CDR2 FQNEAQ (reference sequence). The trim removed 3 bases at V and 9 bases at J, leaving 3 bases unmatched. The CDR3 DNA reads TGTGCCAGCAGCTTTACAGGGGGCCCTGAGCAGTTCTTC. Protein product: CASSFTGGPEQFF.

J is TRBJ2-7 and V is TRBV7-9, with a possible D match to TRBD2 (5 bases). Germline V lookup: CDR1 SEHNR, CDR2 FQNEAQ (reference sequence). V lost 3 bases and J 5 bases, leaving 17 bases between the germline ends. The CDR3 runs 15 residues. In nucleotides, the CDR3 is TGTGCCAGCAGCTTCGTCCACGGACTCAAAGACGAGCAGTACTTC. Its protein is CASSFVHGLKDEQYF.